These 23 T cell receptor beta chains originate from one sample sequenced in a study of Graves' ophthalmopathy and Graves' hyperthyroidism. Transcripts of RNA were the source for amplifying TCR beta CDR3 regions. HTBI primers were employed in first-round RT-PCR, then a second-round multiplex PCR followed. TCRdb redid the calling of the multiplex PCR reads with MiXCR, one entry per CDR3 protein. This table holds over a million distinct CDR3 sequences, about 40% found once. Sequences were obtained from peripheral blood or thyroid tissue (not recorded which). The origin of the receptors is an adult man with Graves' hyperthyroidism.

This clonotype was seen at least ten times. This chain joins TRBV7-2 and TRBJ2-5, with 8 positions matching TRBD2. In germline, CDR1 is SGHTA, CDR2 FQGNSA. With V trimmed by 5 bases and J by 4 bases, 9 bases remained unmatched. The CDR3 loop spans 15 amino acids. CDR3: CASSPGGAGRETQYF. DNA of the CDR3: TGTGCCAGCAGCCCCGGGGGGGCCGGGCGAGAGACCCAGTACTTC.

In the case of this clonotype: The CDR3 does not close with the conserved phenylalanine or tryptophan, likely indicating a read error. It is unclear where the CDR3 begins or ends on the DNA, so no DNA is shown, and the CDR3 is as TCRdb lists it. The chain combines TRBV10-3 with TRBJ2-7; the table gives TRBD1 as D, unverified against the DNA. The CDR3 is 11 amino acids long, termini counted. The germline V gene has CDR1 ENHRY and CDR2 SYGVKD. The chain's CDR3 is CAISESESGAT.

This clonotype appeared a few times. A much more abundant neighbour one base away suggests this may be a read error. The chain carries TRBV20-1 and TRBJ2-7, with 7 bases that match TRBD1. Germline V lookup: CDR1 DFQATT, CDR2 SNEGSKA (reference sequence). The CDR3 spans 12 residues. As DNA, the CDR3 is TGCGGCACGGGGACAGACTCCTACGAGCAGTACTTC. Protein: CGTGTDSYEQYF.

This chain uses TRBV11-2 with TRBJ1-1; D is perhaps TRBD1 (5 bases). V was cut by 5 bases and J by 11 bases, with 15 bases left in between. Germline CDR1 reads SGHAT; CDR2 reads FQNNGV. The length of the CDR3 is 12 residues. The CDR3 bases are TGTGCCAGCAGCCGGGGGAGGAGTCAGGCTTTCTTT. Amino acid sequence: CASSRGRSQAFF.

The genes are TRBV5-6 and TRBJ1-1; D not resolved. The CDR3 sequence is 14 residues long. Trimming cost V 5 bases and J 4 bases, with 15 bases left between them. CDR1 and CDR2 from the germline V gene are SGHDT and YYEEEE. The CDR3 loop reads CASSFGYFLTEAFF. DNA for the CDR3: TGTGCCAGCAGTTTCGGATACTTCCTCACTGAAGCTTTCTTT.

This chain connects TRBV6-5 to TRBJ2-5; TRBD2 agrees at 9 bases. V gave up 6 bases and J gave up 4 bases; unmatched junction bases: 9. CDR1 is MNHEY, CDR2 SVGAGI, per germline. The CDR3 loop spans 15 amino acids. CDR3 protein: CASRDRLAARETQYF. As DNA, the CDR3 is TGTGCCAGCAGGGATCGACTAGCGGCACGAGAGACCCAGTACTTC.

Turning to this clonotype: Germline is not matched at one junction end, which may reflect a read error. The chain joins TRBV11-2 to TRBJ2-2; D possibly uses TRBD1 or TRBD2 (5 bases each). Germline CDR1 is SGHAT and CDR2 is FQNNGV. The CDR3 consists of 13 residues. The CDR3 DNA reads as TGTGCCAGCAGCCCGGGGCGCACCGGGAAGCTGTTTTTT. It is translated as CASSPGRTGKLFF.

There are a few counts of this clonotype. The chain has TRBV10-1 and TRBJ1-6; D gene uncertain. The germline V gene has CDR1 WNHNN and CDR2 SYGVQD (reference sequence). V was pared by 8 bases and J by 6 bases, with 14 bases between. This CDR3 is 14 amino acids long. CDR3 DNA sequence: TGCGCCAGCGGGAACAGTGGACTTAATTCACCCCTCCACTTT. Protein product: CASGNSGLNSPLHF.

The gene calls are TRBV20-1 and TRBJ2-6; D ambiguous. This CDR3 region has 13 residues. Germline V gives CDR1 DFQATT, CDR2 SNEGSKA (reference sequence). Trimming cost V 6 bases and J 2 bases, with 8 bases left between them. For the CDR3, the DNA is TGCAGTGCCCCTCGACCTGGGGCCAACGTCCTGACTTTC. This translates into CSAPRPGANVLTF.

This clonotype was picked up a small number of times. V gene TRBV14 combines with J gene TRBJ1-2; unclear D gene. There are 15 residues in the CDR3. Germline V gives CDR1 SGHDN, CDR2 FVKESK. V shed 7 bases and J shed 8 bases, with 23 bases lying between them. The CDR3 DNA sequence: TGTGCCAGCACTGGAAGGCGGACCTCTGAATTGGGCTACACCTTC. Its protein product is CASTGRRTSELGYTF.

At least ten counts were recorded for this clonotype. The chain joins TRBV10-1 to TRBJ1-1; D ambiguous. CDR3 length: 13 amino acids. V was cut by 7 bases and J by 4 bases, with 13 bases left in between. CDR1 is WNHNN and CDR2 is SYGVQD in the germline V gene (reference sequence). CDR3 sequence: CASKRELGTEAFF. The CDR3 DNA reads TGCGCCAGCAAAAGAGAGTTAGGCACTGAAGCTTTCTTT.

This clonotype was seen at least ten times. The rearrangement links TRBV5-1 to TRBJ1-1; D not certain. The CDR3 runs to 12 residues. V shed 4 bases and J shed 6 bases, with 10 bases lying between them. CDR1 is SGHRS and CDR2 is YFSETQ in the germline V gene. CDR3: CASSHGPAEAFF. The CDR3 bases are TGCGCCAGCAGCCACGGACCCGCTGAAGCTTTCTTT.

The chain links TRBV7-2 to TRBJ2-5; 14 nucleotides align to TRBD2. V was pared by 5 bases and J by 5 bases, with 10 bases of the junction left unmatched. CDR3 length: 17 residues. Per germline, CDR1 SGHTA and CDR2 FQGNSA. CDR3 loop: CASSLGGTSGSWETQYF. CDR3 DNA sequence: TGTGCCAGCAGCCTGGGAGGGACTAGCGGGAGTTGGGAGACCCAGTACTTC.

This clonotype was picked up a small number of times. The rearrangement links TRBV7-8 to TRBJ2-7; D gene ambiguous. Trimming removed 5 bases at V and 5 bases at J, with 10 bases between. This CDR3 is 12 amino acids long. Germline CDR1 reads SGHVS; CDR2 reads FQNEAQ. The chain's CDR3 is CASSQVSHEQYF. CDR3 nucleotides: TGTGCCAGCAGCCAAGTATCCCACGAGCAGTACTTC.

The chain links TRBV4-1 to TRBJ1-6; perhaps TRBD1 as D (6 bases). V was pared by 4 bases and J by 5 bases, with 12 bases between. The CDR3 extends over 15 amino acids. Germline assignment: CDR1 MGHRA and CDR2 YSYEKL. CDR3 in amino acids: CASSRFHRDNSPLHF. The CDR3 bases are TGCGCCAGCAGCCGCTTCCACAGGGATAATTCACCCCTCCACTTT.

The V gene is TRBV4-1, the J gene TRBJ1-1, with D possibly TRBD1 on 6 matching bases. Trimming took off 0 bases at V and 4 bases at J, with 15 bases between the two ends. The CDR3 spans 16 residues. CDR1 and CDR2 (germline): MGHRA, YSYEKL. The CDR3 is CASSQEWGGGFTEAFF. The CDR3 DNA reads TGCGCCAGCAGCCAAGAGTGGGGAGGGGGGTTCACTGAAGCTTTCTTT.

This clonotype was recorded at least ten times. The V and J genes are TRBV20-1 and TRBJ2-5; D remains unclear. V was pared by 3 bases and J by 4 bases, with 15 bases between. In germline, CDR1 is DFQATT, CDR2 SNEGSKA (reference sequence). The CDR3 has 14 residues. The CDR3 protein is CSASPSVTVETQYF. Here the CDR3 DNA reads TGCAGTGCTAGTCCATCTGTAACCGTAGAGACCCAGTACTTC.

This clonotype was observed many times. The rearrangement joins TRBV13 to TRBJ2-7; the match to TRBD2 covers 8 bases. Germline CDR1 reads PRHDT; CDR2 reads FYEKMQ (reference sequence). J was trimmed by 0 bases and V by 5 bases; bases with no gene match: 6. The CDR3 consists of 15 residues. This chain's CDR3 is CASSRPGTSSYEQYF. The CDR3 bases are TGTGCCAGCAGCCGGCCAGGGACTAGCTCCTACGAGCAGTACTTC.

This clonotype has a handful of counts. The chain couples TRBV10-3 to TRBJ2-7; D not resolved. With 10 bases removed from V and 4 bases from J, the gap between germline ends came to 17 bases. CDR3 length equals 13 residues. Germline V gene sequence: CDR1 ENHRY, CDR2 SYGVKD. Written as DNA, the CDR3 is TGTGCCAGCAGAGGACCAGAAGCATACGAGCAGTACTTC. Amino acid sequence: CASRGPEAYEQYF.

This clonotype has ten or more counts. The V gene is TRBV24-1, the J gene TRBJ1-4, with 9 nucleotides matching TRBD1. V dropped 3 bases and J dropped 8; count of bases not matched to a gene: 6. There are 15 residues in the CDR3. Germline CDR1 KGHDR, CDR2 SFDVKD. In DNA form, the CDR3 reads TGTGCCACCAGTGATCCCGGGACAGGGAACGAAAAACTGTTTTTT. Protein sequence: CATSDPGTGNEKLFF.

This chain connects TRBV6-2 or TRBV6-3 to TRBJ2-5; no reliable D call. CDR1 is MNHEY, CDR2 SVGEGT, per germline. V gave up 6 bases and J gave up 5 bases, with 13 bases separating them. This CDR3 is 13 amino acids long. CDR3 DNA sequence: TGTGCCAGCAGACCCCTATACACGGAGACCCAGTACTTC. Amino acid sequence: CASRPLYTETQYF.

This chain links TRBV19 with TRBJ2-2; D possibly corresponds to TRBD2 (5 bases). CDR1 and CDR2 from the germline V gene are LNHDA and SQIVND (reference sequence). V gave up 8 bases and J gave up 6 bases, with 13 bases separating them. This CDR3 has 13 amino acids. This CDR3 is CASRWTRAGELFF. As DNA, the CDR3 is TGTGCCAGTCGCTGGACGCGGGCCGGGGAGCTGTTTTTT.

This clonotype was seen ten or more times. The chain uses TRBV7-8 and TRBJ2-5; D is uncertain. The CDR3 runs to 13 residues. Trimming took off 4 bases at V and 5 bases at J, with 11 bases between the two ends. Germline V gene data show CDR1 as SGHVS and CDR2 as FQNEAQ. CDR3 nucleotides: TGTGCCAGCAGCTCAGGTCCTGGCGAGACCCAGTACTTC. This codes for CASSSGPGETQYF.